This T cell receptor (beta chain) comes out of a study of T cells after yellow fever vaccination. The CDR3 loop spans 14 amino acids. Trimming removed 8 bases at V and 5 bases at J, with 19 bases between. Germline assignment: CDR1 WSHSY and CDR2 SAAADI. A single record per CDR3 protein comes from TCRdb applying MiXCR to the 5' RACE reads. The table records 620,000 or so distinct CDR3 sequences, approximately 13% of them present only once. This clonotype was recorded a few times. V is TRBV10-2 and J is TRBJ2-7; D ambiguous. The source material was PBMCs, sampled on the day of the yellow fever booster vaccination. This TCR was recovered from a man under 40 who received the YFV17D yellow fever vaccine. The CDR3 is CASAFNGLQDEQYF. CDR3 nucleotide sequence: TGCGCCAGCGCTTTCAACGGGCTGCAAGACGAGCAGTACTTC.